This TCR beta chain derives from a study of T cells after somatic rescue of genetic block. The CDR3 is made up of 17 amino acids. Losses at the gene ends were 5 bases for V and 0 bases for J; bases not matched to a gene: 8. In germline, CDR1 is MGHRA, CDR2 YSYEKL. The data were produced by immunoSEQ multiplex PCR, yet TCRdb's version contains in-frame clones alone and is incomplete. In the table there are 15,000 or so clones, 65% to 75% of which are singletons. This chain connects TRBV4-1 to TRBJ1-3, with 9 bases matching TRBD1. The sequence was collected from a young man. The sequenced material came from peripheral blood mononuclear cells (PBMCs). The CDR3 coding sequence is TGCGCCAGCAGCTCCCGGGACAGGGTACTCTCTGGAAACACCATATATTTT. Amino acids: CASSSRDRVLSGNTIYF.